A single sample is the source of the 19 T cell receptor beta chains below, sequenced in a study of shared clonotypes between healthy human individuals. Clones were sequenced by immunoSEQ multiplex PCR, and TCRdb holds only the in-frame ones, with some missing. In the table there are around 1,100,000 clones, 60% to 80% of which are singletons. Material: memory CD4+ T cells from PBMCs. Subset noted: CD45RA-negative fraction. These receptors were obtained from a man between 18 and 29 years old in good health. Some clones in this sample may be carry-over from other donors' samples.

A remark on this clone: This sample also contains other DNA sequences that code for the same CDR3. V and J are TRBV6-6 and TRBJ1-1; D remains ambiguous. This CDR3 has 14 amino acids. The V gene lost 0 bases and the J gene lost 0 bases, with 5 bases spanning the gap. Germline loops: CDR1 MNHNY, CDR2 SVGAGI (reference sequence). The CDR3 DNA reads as TGTGCCAGCAGTTACTCACCAGTGAACACTGAAGCTTTCTTT. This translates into CASSYSPVNTEAFF.

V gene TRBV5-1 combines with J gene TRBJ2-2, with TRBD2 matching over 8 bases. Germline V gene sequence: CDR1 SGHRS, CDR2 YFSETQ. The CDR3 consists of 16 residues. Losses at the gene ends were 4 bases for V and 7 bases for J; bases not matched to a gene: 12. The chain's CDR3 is CASSAISGNSGGELFF. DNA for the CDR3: TGCGCCAGCAGCGCCATTAGCGGGAACTCCGGCGGGGAGCTGTTTTTT.

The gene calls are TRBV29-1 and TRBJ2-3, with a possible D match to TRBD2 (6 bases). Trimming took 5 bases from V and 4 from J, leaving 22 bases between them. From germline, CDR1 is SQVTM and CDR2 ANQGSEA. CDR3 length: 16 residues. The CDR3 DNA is TGCAGCGTTCGGGGACTCCCGGTTAGCGCCCCAGATACGCAGTATTTT. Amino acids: CSVRGLPVSAPDTQYF.

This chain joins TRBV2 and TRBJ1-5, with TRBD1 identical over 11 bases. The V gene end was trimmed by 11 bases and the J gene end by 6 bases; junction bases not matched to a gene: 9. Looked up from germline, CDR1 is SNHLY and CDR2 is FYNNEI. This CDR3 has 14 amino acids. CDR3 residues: CASSGQGEGQPQHF. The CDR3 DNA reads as TGTGCCTCATCGGGACAGGGGGAAGGTCAGCCCCAGCATTTT.

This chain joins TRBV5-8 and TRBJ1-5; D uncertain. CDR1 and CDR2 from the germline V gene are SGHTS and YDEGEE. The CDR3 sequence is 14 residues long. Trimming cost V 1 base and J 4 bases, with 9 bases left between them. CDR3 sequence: CASSLRGGNQPQHF. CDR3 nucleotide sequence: TGTGCCAGCAGCTTGCGGGGTGGGAATCAGCCCCAGCATTTT. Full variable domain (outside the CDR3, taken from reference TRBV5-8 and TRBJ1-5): EAGVTQSPTHLIKTRGQQATLRCSPISGHTSVYWYQQALGLGLQFLLWYDEGEERNRGNFPPRFSGRQFPNYSSELNVNALELEDSALYLCASSLRGGNQPQHFGDGTRLSIL.

The CDR3 DNA follows: TGTGCCAGCTCATTGACAGATTACACTGAAGCTTTCTTT. Its translation: CASSLTDYTEAFF. This chain uses TRBV18 with TRBJ1-1; D is possibly TRBD1 (5 bases). Trimming pared 5 bases from V and 3 bases from J, leaving 10 bases between. There are 13 residues in the CDR3. Germline V gene lookup returns CDR1 KGHSH and CDR2 LQKENI. The full variable domain, completed using reference TRBV18 and TRBJ1-1, is NAGVMQNPRHLVRRRGQEARLRCSPMKGHSHVYWYRQLPEEGLKFMVYLQKENIIDESGMPKERFSAEFPKEGPSILRIQQVVRGDSAAYFCASSLTDYTEAFFGQGTRLTVV.

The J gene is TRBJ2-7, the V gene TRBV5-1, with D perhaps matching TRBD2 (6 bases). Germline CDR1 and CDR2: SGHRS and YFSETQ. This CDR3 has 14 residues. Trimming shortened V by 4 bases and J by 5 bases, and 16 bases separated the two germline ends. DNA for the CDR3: TGCGCCAGCAGCCTCGGGCAGGGAGGTAACGAGCAGTACTTC. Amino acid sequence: CASSLGQGGNEQYF.

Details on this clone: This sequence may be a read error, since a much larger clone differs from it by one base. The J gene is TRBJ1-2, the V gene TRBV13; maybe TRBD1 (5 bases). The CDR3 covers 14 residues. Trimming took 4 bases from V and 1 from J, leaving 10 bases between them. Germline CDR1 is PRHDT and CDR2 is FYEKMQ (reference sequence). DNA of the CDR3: TGTGCCAGCAGCTCGACCGACAGTAACTATGGCTACACCTTC. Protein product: CASSSTDSNYGYTF. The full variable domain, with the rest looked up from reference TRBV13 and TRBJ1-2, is AAGVIQSPRHLIKEKRETATLKCYPIPRHDTVYWYQQGPGQDPQFLISFYEKMQSDKGSIPDRFSAQQFSDYHSELNMSSLELGDSALYFCASSSTDSNYGYTFGSGTRLTVV.

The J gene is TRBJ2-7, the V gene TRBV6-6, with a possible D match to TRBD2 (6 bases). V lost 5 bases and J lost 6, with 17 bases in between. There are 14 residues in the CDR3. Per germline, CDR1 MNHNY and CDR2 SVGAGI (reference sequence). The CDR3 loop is CASSHPTRPAEQYF. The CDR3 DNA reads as TGTGCCAGCAGTCACCCGACTAGGCCCGCCGAGCAGTACTTC.

This CDR3 is CASSEWLRQGGEKLFF. The CDR3 nucleotides are TGTGCCAGCAGTGAGTGGTTGAGACAGGGGGGTGAAAAACTGTTTTTT. V usage is TRBV6-1 and J usage is TRBJ1-4; 9 positions match TRBD1. The V segment lost 3 bases and the J segment 7 bases; nucleotides outside the gene matches: 9. Germline-derived CDR1 and CDR2 are MNHNS and SASEGT. CDR3 length equals 16 residues.

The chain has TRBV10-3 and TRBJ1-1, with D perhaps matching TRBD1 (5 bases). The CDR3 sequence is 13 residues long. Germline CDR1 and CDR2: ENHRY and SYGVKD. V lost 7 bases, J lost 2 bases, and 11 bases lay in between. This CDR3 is CAIMRTSNTEAFF. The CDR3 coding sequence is TGTGCCATCATGCGGACAAGTAACACTGAAGCTTTCTTT.

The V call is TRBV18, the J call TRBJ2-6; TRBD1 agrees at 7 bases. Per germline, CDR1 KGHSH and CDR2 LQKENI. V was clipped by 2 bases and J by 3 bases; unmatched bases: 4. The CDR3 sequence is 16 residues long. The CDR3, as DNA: TGTGCCAGCTCACCAACAGGGGTAGATGGGGCCAACGTCCTGACTTTC. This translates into CASSPTGVDGANVLTF.

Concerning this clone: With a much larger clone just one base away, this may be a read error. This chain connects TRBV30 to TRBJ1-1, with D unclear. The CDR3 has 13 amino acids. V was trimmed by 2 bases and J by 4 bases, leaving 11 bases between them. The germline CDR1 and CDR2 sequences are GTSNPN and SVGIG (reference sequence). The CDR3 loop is CAWSSALSTEAFF. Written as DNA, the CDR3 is TGTGCCTGGAGTAGCGCCTTGAGCACTGAAGCTTTCTTT.

CDR3 in DNA: TGTGCCAGCAGCCCGACAGGGGGCGAGACCCAGTACTTC. Its translation: CASSPTGGETQYF. The chain joins TRBV14 to TRBJ2-5, with 10 bases aligning to TRBD1. Germline CDR1 SGHDN, CDR2 FVKESK. V dropped 4 bases and J dropped 5; count of bases not matched to a gene: 1. This CDR3 contains 13 residues.

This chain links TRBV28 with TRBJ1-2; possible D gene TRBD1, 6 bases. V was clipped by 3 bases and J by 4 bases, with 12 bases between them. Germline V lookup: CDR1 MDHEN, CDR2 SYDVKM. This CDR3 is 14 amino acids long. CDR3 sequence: CASSFHGGGYGYTF. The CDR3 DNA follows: TGTGCCAGCAGTTTCCACGGGGGCGGCTATGGCTACACCTTC.

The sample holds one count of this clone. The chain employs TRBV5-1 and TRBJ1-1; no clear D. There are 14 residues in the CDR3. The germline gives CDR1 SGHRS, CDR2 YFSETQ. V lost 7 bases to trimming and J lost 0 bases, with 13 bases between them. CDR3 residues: CASCEGGMNTEAFF. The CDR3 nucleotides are TGCGCCAGCTGTGAGGGCGGAATGAACACTGAAGCTTTCTTT.

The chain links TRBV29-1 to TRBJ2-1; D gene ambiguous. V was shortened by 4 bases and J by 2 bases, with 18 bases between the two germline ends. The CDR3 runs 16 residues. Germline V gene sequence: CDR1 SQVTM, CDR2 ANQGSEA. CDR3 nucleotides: TGCAGCGTTGGAATTCCCCGACCGCGGCCCTACAATGAGCAGTTCTTC. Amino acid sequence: CSVGIPRPRPYNEQFF.

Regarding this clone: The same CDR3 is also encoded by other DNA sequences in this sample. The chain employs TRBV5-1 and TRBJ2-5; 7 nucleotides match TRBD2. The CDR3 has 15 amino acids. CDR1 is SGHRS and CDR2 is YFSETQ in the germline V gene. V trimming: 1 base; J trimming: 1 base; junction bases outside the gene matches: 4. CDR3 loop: CASSLTGGIQETQYF. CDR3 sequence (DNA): TGCGCCAGCAGCTTGACGGGGGGTATCCAAGAGACCCAGTACTTC.

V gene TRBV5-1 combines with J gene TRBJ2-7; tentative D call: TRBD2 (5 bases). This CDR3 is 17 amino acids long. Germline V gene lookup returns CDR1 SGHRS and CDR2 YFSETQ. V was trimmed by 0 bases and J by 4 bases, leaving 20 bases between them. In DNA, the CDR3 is TGCGCCAGCAGCTTGGTCCCCTCGTCTGGAGGAGTATACGAGCAGTACTTC. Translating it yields CASSLVPSSGGVYEQYF. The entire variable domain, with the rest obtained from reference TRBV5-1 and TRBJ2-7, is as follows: KAGVTQTPRYLIKTRGQQVTLSCSPISGHRSVSWYQQTPGQGLQFLFEYFSETQRNKGNFPGRFSGRQFSNSRSEMNVSTLELGDSALYLCASSLVPSSGGVYEQYFGPGTRLTVT.